The 18 T cell receptor beta chains below come from one sample, sequenced in a study of T cells in Graves' hyperthyroidism and ophthalmopathy. The investigators amplified TCR beta CDR3 regions from RNA transcripts. When the TCR CDR3 underwent first-round RT-PCR, the HTBI primer set was used. TCRdb re-analysed the multiplex PCR reads in MiXCR, keeping a single row per CDR3 protein. The table lists under 550,000 distinct CDR3 sequences, roughly an eighth of them singletons, with around 5.3% in the top ten. The sequenced sample consisted of blood. The receptors were gathered from a woman younger than 30 with Graves' hyperthyroidism.

The table lists this clonotype with many counts. This sequence joins TRBV27 and TRBJ2-7; 12 bases agree with TRBD2. Germline-derived CDR1 and CDR2 are MNHEY and SMNVEV (reference sequence). This CDR3 has 15 amino acids. V trimming: 5 bases; J trimming: 8 bases; junction bases outside the gene matches: 10. CDR3 DNA: TGTGCCAGCAGTCCCCGACTAGCGGGAGCGCTGAAGCAGTACTTC. It is translated as CASSPRLAGALKQYF.

This clonotype has at least ten counts. One junction end disagrees with the germline gene, perhaps due to a read error. This sequence joins TRBV27 and TRBJ1-6; 8 positions agree with TRBD1. CDR1 MNHEY and CDR2 SMNVEV come from the germline V gene (reference sequence). This CDR3 is 16 amino acids long. Written as DNA, the CDR3 is TGTGCCAGCAGTTTATCGGGGACAGGACGTAATTCGCCCCTCCACTTT. Protein sequence: CASSLSGTGRNSPLHF.

A few counts support this clonotype. CDR3 sequence: CSARVVQGTGELFF. The CDR3 DNA is TGCAGTGCTAGAGTGGTACAGGGAACCGGGGAGCTGTTTTTT. The rearrangement links TRBV20-1 to TRBJ2-2; D is perhaps TRBD1 (6 bases). The CDR3 extends over 14 amino acids. Germline CDR1 reads DFQATT; CDR2 reads SNEGSKA (reference sequence). V was trimmed by 1 base and J by 5 bases, leaving 11 bases between them.

This clonotype was seen ten or more times. The chain couples TRBV7-2 to TRBJ2-1, with D possibly matching TRBD1 (8 bases). The V end was cut by 5 bases, the J end by 8 bases, with 19 bases between. The germline CDR1 and CDR2 sequences are SGHTA and FQGNSA. This CDR3 region has 15 residues. DNA of the CDR3: TGTGCCAGCAGCCAACAGGGGGGGGGGGTCGATGAGCAGTTCTTC. Protein product: CASSQQGGGVDEQFF.

This clonotype was counted between two and nine times. The gene calls are TRBV6-1 and TRBJ1-4; 7 nucleotides match TRBD1. The V gene's germline CDR1 is MNHNS and CDR2 SASEGT. This CDR3 region has 14 residues. Trimming took 6 bases from V and 8 from J; bases not matched to a gene: 9. CDR3: CASRARGSGEKLFF. DNA of the CDR3: TGTGCCAGCAGGGCCAGGGGGAGTGGAGAAAAACTGTTTTTT.

This clonotype occurred many times. The chain has TRBV11-2 and TRBJ2-7; 11 nucleotides line up with TRBD2. Losses at the gene ends were 5 bases for V and 5 bases for J; bases not matched to a gene: 17. CDR1 is SGHAT, CDR2 FQNNGV, per germline. This CDR3 has 18 amino acids. Written as DNA, the CDR3 is TGTGCCAGCAGCGAAAGGCTAGCGGGAGGCCCAGACTCTGACGAGCAGTACTTC. Translating gives CASSERLAGGPDSDEQYF.

This clonotype occurred many times. The chain joins TRBV6-1 to TRBJ2-3, with D uncertain. The CDR3 loop spans 13 amino acids. Germline loops: CDR1 MNHNS, CDR2 SASEGT. Trimming stripped 4 bases from V and 0 bases from J, with 5 bases between. CDR3 bases: TGTGCCAGCAGTGTGGGGAGCACAGATACGCAGTATTTT. It yields the protein CASSVGSTDTQYF.

This clonotype was detected only a few times. This chain joins TRBV4-3 and TRBJ2-2; D gene uncertain. This CDR3 spans 15 amino acids. Germline lookup yields CDR1 LGHNA and CDR2 YSLEER. V lost 0 bases and J lost 5, with 10 bases in between. DNA for the CDR3: TGCGCCAGCAGCCAAGATTGGGGAAGGACCGGGGAGCTGTTTTTT. Its translation: CASSQDWGRTGELFF.

At least ten counts were recorded for this clonotype. V is TRBV11-2 and J is TRBJ2-5, with TRBD2 matching 8 bases. This CDR3 is built from 15 residues. V dropped 6 bases and J dropped 5; count of bases not matched to a gene: 11. CDR1 and CDR2 (germline): SGHAT, FQNNGV. CDR3 residues: CASSLSGRAQETQYF. DNA for the CDR3: TGTGCCAGCAGTCTCAGCGGGAGAGCCCAGGAGACCCAGTACTTC.

This clonotype was seen repeatedly, ten times or more. The chain is built from TRBV30 and TRBJ2-5; no definite D call. There are 14 residues in the CDR3. V lost 0 bases and J lost 2, with 10 bases in between. From germline, CDR1 is GTSNPN and CDR2 SVGIG (reference sequence). CDR3 region: CAWSVGRLQETQYF. CDR3 nucleotide sequence: TGTGCCTGGAGTGTTGGGCGGCTACAAGAGACCCAGTACTTC.

This clonotype was seen a handful of times. V usage is TRBV28 and J usage is TRBJ2-7, with 8 bases that match TRBD2. The CDR3 is 15 residues long. CDR1 and CDR2 (germline): MDHEN, SYDVKM. Trimming removed 3 bases from V and 9 bases from J; junction bases left unmatched: 13. CDR3 residues: CASSLFSGSGLGQYF. The CDR3 region has the DNA TGTGCCAGCAGTTTGTTCAGCGGGAGCGGTTTAGGGCAGTACTTC.

The rearrangement uses TRBV5-6 and TRBJ2-3; 9 nucleotides agree with TRBD1. Germline V CDR1 and CDR2: SGHDT, YYEEEE. V trimming: 0 bases; J trimming: 4 bases; junction bases outside the gene matches: 3. This CDR3 is built from 15 residues. DNA for the CDR3: TGTGCCAGCAGCTTGGCTGGACAGGGGTCAGATACGCAGTATTTT. It yields the protein CASSLAGQGSDTQYF.

This clonotype appeared many times. The chain recombines TRBV30 with TRBJ1-4, with 8 bases matching TRBD1. The CDR3 sequence is 12 residues long. V dropped 5 bases and J dropped 8; count of bases not matched to a gene: 4. Germline assignment: CDR1 GTSNPN and CDR2 SVGIG (reference sequence). Written as DNA, the CDR3 is TGTGCCTGGGGGACAGGCCAAGAAAAACTGTTTTTT. This codes for CAWGTGQEKLFF.

This clonotype was picked up many times. V and J are TRBV5-1 and TRBJ2-3; D remains unclear. The ends were cut back, 4 bases at V and 2 bases at J, with 11 bases in the middle. CDR1 is SGHRS, CDR2 YFSETQ, per germline. The CDR3 loop spans 14 amino acids. The CDR3 loop is CASSQTKNTDTQYF. Here the CDR3 DNA reads TGCGCCAGCAGCCAAACCAAAAACACAGATACGCAGTATTTT.

The gene calls are TRBV7-8 and TRBJ1-1, with 8 bases matching TRBD1. CDR3 length: 20 amino acids. The germline V gene encodes CDR1 SGHVS and CDR2 FQNEAQ. The trim removed 3 bases at V and 2 bases at J, leaving 20 bases unmatched. The CDR3 DNA reads TGTGCCAGCAGCTTGGACGGACTCCGACAGGGGCTCGGAAGAAACACTGAAGCTTTCTTT. Protein sequence: CASSLDGLRQGLGRNTEAFF.

A few counts support this clonotype. The chain recombines TRBV6-1 with TRBJ2-7; D unresolved. Germline CDR1 reads MNHNS; CDR2 reads SASEGT. The CDR3 has 12 amino acids. The V and J ends lost 10 bases and 3 bases respectively, with 13 bases between them. CDR3 in DNA: TGTGCCACCGCAAGGGTGATCTACGAGCAGTACTTC. This sequence encodes CATARVIYEQYF.

This clonotype was detected many times. This chain joins TRBV29-1 and TRBJ1-4; D gene uncertain. The CDR3 has 13 amino acids. Per the germline V gene, CDR1 is SQVTM and CDR2 is ANQGSEA. Trimming left V 6 bases short and J 0 bases short, with 8 bases between. CDR3 region: CSVLLATNEKLFF. The CDR3 DNA is TGCAGCGTGCTTTTAGCAACTAATGAAAAACTGTTTTTT.

The sample holds many counts of this clonotype. The chain is built from TRBV12-3 or TRBV12-4 and TRBJ1-6, with D perhaps TRBD1 (6 bases). The CDR3 sequence is 13 residues long. V was clipped by 5 bases and J by 7 bases, with 9 bases between them. DNA of the CDR3: TGTGCCAGCAGTCTTACAGGGAATTCACCCCTCCACTTT. Its protein is CASSLTGNSPLHF.